One sample yielded the 8 T cell receptor beta chains listed below, sequenced in a study of blood T cell repertoires in COVID-19. TCRdb's copy holds only in-frame clones and misses some; the assay was immunoSEQ multiplex PCR. This table has 150,000 to 200,000 clones, 80% to 85% appearing once. Sequenced material: peripheral blood. The receptors derive from a human donor with acute or convalescent COVID-19. The donor label of this sample is uncertain.

The V and J genes are TRBV5-1 and TRBJ2-5; tentative D call: TRBD1 (5 bases). Germline lookup yields CDR1 SGHRS and CDR2 YFSETQ. V was cut by 5 bases and J by 4 bases, with 12 bases left in between. The CDR3 runs to 13 residues. CDR3 protein: CASSFTDRETQYF. The CDR3 nucleotides read TGCGCCAGCAGTTTCACAGACAGAGAGACCCAGTACTTC.

V usage is TRBV4-2 and J usage is TRBJ2-7, with 11 bases aligning to TRBD2. V shed 4 bases, J shed 2 bases, and the junction held 16 bases outside the gene matches. Looked up from germline, CDR1 is LGHNA and CDR2 is YNFKEQ. The CDR3 spans 19 residues. CDR3 in DNA: TGTGCCAGCAGCCCAGAGGGGCTAGCGGGGGGCTTCCTTACCTACGAGCAGTACTTC. This gives the protein CASSPEGLAGGFLTYEQYF.

The J gene is TRBJ2-7, the V gene TRBV27; 10 nucleotides match TRBD1. Germline loops: CDR1 MNHEY, CDR2 SMNVEV (reference sequence). Trimming took 6 bases from V and 4 from J; bases not matched to a gene: 6. The CDR3 has 14 amino acids. CDR3 coding DNA: TGTGCCAGCAGGGGACAGGGGCTAGGTTACGAGCAGTACTTC. Residues: CASRGQGLGYEQYF.

The J gene is TRBJ1-2, the V gene TRBV18, with D uncertain. This CDR3 spans 16 amino acids. Trimming pared 2 bases from V and 6 bases from J, leaving 19 bases between. CDR1 and CDR2 (germline): KGHSH, LQKENI. The chain's CDR3 is CASSPGIGVPLNGYTF. The CDR3, as DNA: TGTGCCAGCTCACCAGGAATCGGGGTACCTCTAAATGGCTACACCTTC.

The chain links TRBV19 to TRBJ1-6; D not resolved. The germline CDR1 and CDR2 sequences are LNHDA and SQIVND (reference sequence). The V and J ends lost 4 bases and 10 bases respectively, with 17 bases between them. The CDR3 totals 15 residues. The CDR3 here is CASSRWSLGDSPLHF. DNA for the CDR3: TGTGCCAGTAGTAGATGGTCTTTAGGAGACTCACCCCTCCACTTT.

The chain has TRBV27 and TRBJ1-6; 10 nucleotides line up with TRBD1. Losses at the gene ends were 2 bases for V and 9 bases for J; bases not matched to a gene: 7. Germline V gene sequence: CDR1 MNHEY, CDR2 SMNVEV (reference sequence). CDR3 length: 16 amino acids. The CDR3: CASSLVVGTGASPLHF. The DNA for the CDR3 is TGTGCCAGCAGTTTAGTCGTTGGGACAGGGGCTTCACCCCTCCACTTT.

This clone was counted once. The chain recombines TRBV10-1 with TRBJ2-1; weak D call: TRBD1 (5 bases). V shed 6 bases and J shed 0 bases, with 9 bases lying between them. The CDR3 contains 14 residues. Germline V lookup: CDR1 WNHNN, CDR2 SYGVQD (reference sequence). CDR3 amino acids: CASSPDSSYNEQFF. CDR3 in DNA: TGCGCCAGCAGCCCAGACAGCTCCTACAATGAGCAGTTCTTC.

The genes are TRBV27 and TRBJ2-7; weak D call: TRBD1 (5 bases). Germline CDR1 reads MNHEY; CDR2 reads SMNVEV (reference sequence). V gave up 3 bases and J gave up 2 bases, with 14 bases separating them. CDR3 size: 15 residues. The CDR3 reads CASSFGLGETYEQYF. CDR3 DNA: TGTGCCAGCAGTTTCGGTCTAGGGGAAACCTACGAGCAGTACTTC.